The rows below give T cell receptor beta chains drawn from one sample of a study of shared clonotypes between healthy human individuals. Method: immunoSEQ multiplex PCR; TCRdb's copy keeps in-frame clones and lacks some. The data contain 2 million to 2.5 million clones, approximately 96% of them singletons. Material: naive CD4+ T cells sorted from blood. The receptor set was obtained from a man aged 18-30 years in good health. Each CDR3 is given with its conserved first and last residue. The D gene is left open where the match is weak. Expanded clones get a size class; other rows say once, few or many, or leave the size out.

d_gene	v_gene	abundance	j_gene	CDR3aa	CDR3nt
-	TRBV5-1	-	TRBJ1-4	CASSLPDEKLFF	TGCGCCAGCAGCTTGCCTGATGAAAAACTGTTTTTT
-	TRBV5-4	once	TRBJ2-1	CASSLGGAGGINEQFF	TGTGCCAGCAGCTTGGGCGGCGCAGGGGGGATTAATGAGCAGTTCTTC
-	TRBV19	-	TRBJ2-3	CASSIGRDRYTQYF	TGTGCCAGTAGTATAGGCCGTGACAGATATACGCAGTATTTT
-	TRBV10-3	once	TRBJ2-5	CAISEGVPETQYF	TGTGCCATCAGTGAAGGGGTACCAGAGACCCAGTACTTC
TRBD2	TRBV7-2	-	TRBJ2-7	CASSLDGRAVYEQYF	TGTGCCAGCAGCTTAGACGGGAGGGCCGTCTACGAGCAGTACTTC
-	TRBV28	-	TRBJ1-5	CASSSDARTQHF	TGTGCCAGCAGTTCGGACGCTAGGACCCAGCATTTT
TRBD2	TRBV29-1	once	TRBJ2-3	CSVSSGADTQYF	TGCAGCGTTTCTAGCGGGGCAGATACGCAGTATTTT
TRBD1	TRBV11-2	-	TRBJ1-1	CASSPGQGFEAFF	TGTGCCAGCAGCCCGGGACAGGGGTTTGAAGCTTTCTTT
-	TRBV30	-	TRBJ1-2	CAWSGGLGYTF	TGTGCCTGGAGTGGGGGATTAGGCTACACCTTC
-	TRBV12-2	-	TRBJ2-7	CASRHRDEKEQYF	TGTGCAAGTCGACACCGGGACGAGAAAGAGCAGTACTTC
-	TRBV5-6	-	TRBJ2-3	CASSLRNRPTDTQYF	TGTGCCAGCAGCTTGAGAAACAGACCAACAGATACGCAGTATTTT
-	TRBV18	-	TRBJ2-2	CASSPRGQNTGELFF	TGTGCCAGCTCACCAAGGGGACAAAACACCGGGGAGCTGTTTTTT
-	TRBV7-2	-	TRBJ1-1	CASSSRTGMNTEAFF	TGTGCCAGCAGCTCACGGACCGGAATGAACACTGAAGCTTTCTTT
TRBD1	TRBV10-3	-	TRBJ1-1	CAISEIGQGPTEAFF	TGTGCCATCAGTGAAATAGGACAGGGGCCCACTGAAGCTTTCTTT
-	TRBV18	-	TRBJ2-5	CASSLATTQETQYF	TGTGCCAGCTCCCTGGCTACCACCCAAGAGACCCAGTACTTC
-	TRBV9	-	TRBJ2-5	CASSADYQETQYF	TGTGCCAGCAGCGCGGACTATCAAGAGACCCAGTACTTC
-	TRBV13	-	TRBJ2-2	CASSLSGQTNTGELFF	TGTGCCAGCAGCTTATCCGGACAGACGAACACCGGGGAGCTGTTTTTT
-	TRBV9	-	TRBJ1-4	CASSVEGNWEKLFF	TGTGCCAGCAGCGTAGAGGGGAATTGGGAAAAACTGTTTTTT
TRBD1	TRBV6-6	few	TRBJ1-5	CASSNRDSSQPQHF	TGTGCCAGCAGTAACCGGGACAGCAGTCAGCCCCAGCATTTT
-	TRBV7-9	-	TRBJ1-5	CASSLPNQPQHF	TGTGCCAGCAGCTTACCCAATCAGCCCCAGCATTTT
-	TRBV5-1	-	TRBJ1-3	CASSLAPGSSPSGNTIYF	TGCGCCAGCAGCTTGGCGCCAGGTTCCTCACCTTCTGGAAACACCATATATTTT
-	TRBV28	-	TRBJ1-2	CASSFRQDPYGYTF	TGTGCCAGCAGTTTCCGACAGGACCCCTATGGCTACACCTTC
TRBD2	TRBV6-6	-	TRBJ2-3	CASGPSGGVSTQYF	TGTGCCAGCGGCCCTAGCGGGGGGGTCTCTACGCAGTATTTT
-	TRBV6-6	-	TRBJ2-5	CASSSTKWETQYF	TGTGCCAGCAGTTCAACGAAGTGGGAGACCCAGTACTTC
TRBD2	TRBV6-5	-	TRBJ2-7	CASSSRLASPGEQYF	TGTGCCAGCAGTTCCCGACTAGCGTCACCCGGGGAGCAGTACTTC
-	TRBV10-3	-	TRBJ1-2	CAISDQGYGYTF	TGTGCCATCAGTGATCAGGGGTATGGCTACACCTTC
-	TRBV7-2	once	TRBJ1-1	CASSFWDTEAFF	TGTGCCAGCAGCTTTTGGGACACTGAAGCTTTCTTT
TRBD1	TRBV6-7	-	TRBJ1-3	CASSYGQRGGKGNTIYF	TGTGCCAGCAGTTACGGACAGCGAGGGGGCAAGGGAAACACCATATATTTT
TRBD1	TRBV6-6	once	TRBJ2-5	CASSYSTGGYVTQYF	TGTGCCAGCAGTTACTCGACAGGGGGATATGTGACCCAGTACTTC
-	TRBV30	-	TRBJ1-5	CAWSVPGLAPQHF	TGTGCCTGGAGTGTACCAGGCCTGGCGCCCCAGCATTTT
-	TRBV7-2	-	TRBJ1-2	CASSSPDKANYGYTF	TGTGCCAGCAGCTCCCCGGACAAAGCTAACTATGGCTACACCTTC
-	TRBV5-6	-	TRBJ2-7	CASSFRGQHEQYF	TGTGCCAGCAGCTTTCGGGGGCAACACGAGCAGTACTTC
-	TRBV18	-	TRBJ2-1	CASSLASIANEQFF	TGTGCCAGCTCACTTGCTAGTATCGCGAATGAGCAGTTCTTC
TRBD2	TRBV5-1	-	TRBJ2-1	CASSLAPSGGLSGNEQFF	TGCGCCAGCAGCTTGGCCCCTAGCGGGGGTCTATCTGGGAATGAGCAGTTCTTC
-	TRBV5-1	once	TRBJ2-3	CASYGGDLPDTQYF	TGCGCCAGCTACGGGGGAGACCTTCCAGATACGCAGTATTTT
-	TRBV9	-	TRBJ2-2	CASSVTTNTGELFF	TGTGCCAGCAGCGTAACCACTAACACCGGGGAGCTGTTTTTT
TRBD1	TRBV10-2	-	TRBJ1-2	CASSEVPTGGPTKGYTF	TGCGCCAGCAGTGAGGTCCCGACAGGGGGCCCTACTAAAGGCTACACCTTC
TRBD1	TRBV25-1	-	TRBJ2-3	CASSLQGGTDTQYF	TGTGCCAGCAGTTTACAGGGGGGCACAGATACGCAGTATTTT
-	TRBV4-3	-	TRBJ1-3	CASSQVGTSSGNTIYF	TGCGCCAGCAGCCAAGTGGGGACAAGCTCTGGAAACACCATATATTTT
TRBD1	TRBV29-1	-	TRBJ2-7	CSALQGASYEQYF	TGCAGCGCCCTACAGGGGGCCTCCTACGAGCAGTACTTC
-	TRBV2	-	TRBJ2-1	CASKEQGNEQFF	TGTGCCAGCAAGGAACAGGGTAACGAGCAGTTCTTC
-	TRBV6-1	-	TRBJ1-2	CASRDANYGYTF	TGTGCCAGCAGAGATGCTAACTATGGCTACACCTTC
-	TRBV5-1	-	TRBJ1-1	CASSLTVGNTEAFF	TGCGCCAGCAGCTTGACAGTAGGGAACACTGAAGCTTTCTTT
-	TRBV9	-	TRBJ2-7	CASSVDVGHYEQYF	TGTGCCAGCAGCGTAGATGTCGGACACTACGAGCAGTACTTC
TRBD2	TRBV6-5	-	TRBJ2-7	CASSYSKLAEYYEQYF	TGTGCCAGCAGTTACTCAAAACTAGCGGAGTACTACGAGCAGTACTTC
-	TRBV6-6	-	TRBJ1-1	CASSYLQGNTEAFF	TGTGCCAGCAGTTACTTACAGGGGAACACTGAAGCTTTCTTT
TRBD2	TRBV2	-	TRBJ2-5	CASGGEGETQYF	TGTGCCAGCGGGGGGGAGGGAGAGACCCAGTACTTC
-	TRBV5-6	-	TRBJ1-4	CASSFFWETNEKLFF	TGTGCCAGCAGCTTTTTCTGGGAGACTAATGAAAAACTGTTTTTT
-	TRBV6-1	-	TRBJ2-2	CASSELRGTGELFF	TGTGCCAGCAGTGAACTCCGCGGCACCGGGGAGCTGTTTTTT
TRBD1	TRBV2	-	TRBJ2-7	CASRGTANYEQYF	TGTGCCAGCAGAGGGACAGCAAACTACGAGCAGTACTTC
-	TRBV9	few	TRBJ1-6	CASSVDQSFSPLHF	TGTGCCAGCAGCGTAGACCAGTCCTTCTCACCCCTCCACTTT
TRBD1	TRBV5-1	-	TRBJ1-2	CASSSVPGQGAVGGYTF	TGCGCCAGCAGCTCTGTCCCGGGACAGGGGGCGGTAGGTGGCTACACCTTC
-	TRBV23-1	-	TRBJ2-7	CAIVYEQYF	TGCGCCATCGTCTACGAGCAGTACTTC
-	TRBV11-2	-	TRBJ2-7	CASSLGLGLGEQYF	TGTGCCAGCAGCTTAGGTCTCGGACTGGGGGAGCAGTACTTC